This T cell receptor beta chain was captured by sequencing in a study of CD8 T cells in ankylosing spondylitis. Germline loops: CDR1 SGHTA, CDR2 FQGTGA. V trimming: 5 bases; J trimming: 4 bases; junction bases outside the gene matches: 6. The CDR3 has 14 amino acids. This clonotype came up a few times. TCRdb reprocessed the 5' RACE reads with MiXCR, giving one entry per CDR3 protein. There are about 190,000 distinct CDR3 sequences in the sample; over 10% occur only once, and around 10% lies in the top ten. This sequence originates from a female donor with ankylosing spondylitis or in good health (not recorded which). What was sequenced was blood, either unsorted or a sorted T cell fraction (not recorded which). V usage is TRBV7-3 and J usage is TRBJ2-3, with TRBD2 identical over 7 bases. The CDR3 DNA reads TGTGCCAGCAGCGCTTGGACTAGACCAGATACGCAGTATTTT. Its protein is CASSAWTRPDTQYF.